The 2 T cell receptor beta chains reported below all come from one sample, sequenced in a study of blood T cell repertoires in COVID-19. TCRdb's table, derived via immunoSEQ multiplex PCR, lists solely in-frame clones and lacks some. The sample lists about 260,000 clones, around 87% occurring once. Sequencing was carried out using PBMCs or T cells enriched from blood (not recorded which). Receptors were obtained from a woman between 18 and 30 years old who had recovered from COVID-19.

This rearrangement joins TRBV28 to TRBJ1-4, with D uncertain. V lost 2 bases and J lost 8, with 9 bases in between. This CDR3 comprises 13 residues. In germline, CDR1 is MDHEN, CDR2 SYDVKM. Here the CDR3 DNA reads TGTGCCAGCAGTTTACCCTTCAGAGAAAAACTGTTTTTT. Protein product: CASSLPFREKLFF.

V usage is TRBV2 and J usage is TRBJ1-4; 11 bases are a match to TRBD1. With 5 bases clipped from V and 7 bases from J, the junction kept 9 bases outside the gene matches. CDR1 is SNHLY, CDR2 FYNNEI, per germline. The CDR3 spans 16 residues. CDR3 loop: CASSSDRGRRREKLFF. The CDR3 bases are TGTGCCAGCAGTTCGGACAGGGGGCGGCGGCGTGAAAAACTGTTTTTT.